The entry below gives a single TCR beta chain sequence along with its context. The sample belongs to a study of CD8 T cells in Susac syndrome. RNA totalling roughly 0.45 to 1 ug underwent reverse transcription with random hexamers. Amplification of TCR beta CDR3 by immunoSEQ multiplex PCR spanned 54 Vbeta and 13 Jbeta. Via MiXCR, TCRdb re-called the immunoSEQ multiplex PCR reads, giving one row per CDR3 protein. This repertoire shows some 110,000 distinct CDR3 sequences, approximately 93% found once; its top ten account for approximately 0.31%. The receptor was derived from a human donor with multiple sclerosis. Material for sequencing was CD8+ T cells from PBMCs.

The CDR3 sequence is CASSPRRDMIHEQYF. As DNA, the CDR3 is TGTGCCAGCAGCCCAAGGCGGGACATGATCCACGAGCAGTACTTC. The chain links TRBV7-8 to TRBJ2-7; the D call may be TRBD1 or TRBD2 (6 bases each). The CDR3 runs to 15 residues. Germline lookup yields CDR1 SGHVS and CDR2 FQNEAQ. V was cut by 5 bases and J by 5 bases, with 19 bases left in between.